The 22 T cell receptor beta chains listed next were all sequenced from one sample in a study of post-analysis software for immune sequencing data (dated by TCRdb to the mid-2010s). Paper-wide results and their limitations: Significantly higher frequencies in patients than in controls were found for five or six TRBV segments, including TRBV5-6, TRBV5-1 and TRBV20-1.

Antigens of these TCRs are unknown. Libraries were made using PCR. The instrument was an Illumina HiSeq 2500. Unique molecular identifiers were incorporated into TCR beta cDNA libraries to reduce PCR and sequencing biases. TCRdb reprocessing: public reads trimmed at Q25 with fastp, clones called with MiXCR, in-frame beta chains kept. Identical CDR3 protein sequences are pooled into one entry, listed with their most common genes and DNA. The sample contains 650,000 to 850,000 distinct CDR3 sequences, about half of them found a single time. 4.9% of the sample rests with the top ten. Sequenced sample: blood. The receptor source for this set is a girl between 10 and 17 years old with multiple sclerosis.

This rearrangement joins TRBV20-1 to TRBJ2-7; D gene uncertain. The V end lost 3 bases, the J end lost 2 bases, and 11 bases lay between the germline ends. The CDR3 spans 13 residues. Germline CDR1 reads DFQATT; CDR2 reads SNEGSKA (reference sequence). The CDR3 is CSARRQATYEQYF. The CDR3, as DNA: TGCAGTGCTAGGAGGCAGGCCACCTACGAGCAGTACTTC.

The gene calls are TRBV7-6 and TRBJ2-1; D is unresolved. The CDR3 is 12 residues long. V lost 5 bases and J lost 8, with 10 bases in between. Germline CDR1 SGHVS, CDR2 FNYEAQ. CDR3 nucleotide sequence: TGTGCCAGCAGCCCAGATAGTGATGAGCAGTTCTTC. This translates into CASSPDSDEQFF.

Only a few counts were recorded for this clonotype. The chain recombines TRBV2 with TRBJ2-1; 7 bases are shared with TRBD1. The trim removed 4 bases at V and 3 bases at J, leaving 6 bases unmatched. Germline lookup yields CDR1 SNHLY and CDR2 FYNNEI. The CDR3 contains 15 residues. In DNA, the CDR3 is TGTGCCAGCAGTGTAAGGGGGCTGGACTACAATGAGCAGTTCTTC. Translated: CASSVRGLDYNEQFF.

In this sample, this clonotype turned up once. This rearrangement joins TRBV12-3 or TRBV12-4 to TRBJ1-2; TRBD1 might be the D (5 bases). The CDR3 sequence is 12 residues long. Trimming removed 6 bases at V and 4 bases at J, with 9 bases between. CDR3 in amino acids: CASRAGAYGYTF. The CDR3 DNA sequence: TGTGCCAGCAGGGCCGGGGCCTATGGCTACACCTTC.

The CDR3 nucleotides are TGCGCCAGCAGCACCGACTTTCAGGGGGCCCTGGAGAACTATGGCTACACCTTC. This sequence encodes CASSTDFQGALENYGYTF. The chain is built from TRBV5-1 and TRBJ1-2; 8 bases line up with TRBD1. Looked up from germline, CDR1 is SGHRS and CDR2 is YFSETQ. The CDR3 is made up of 18 amino acids. Trimming took 4 bases from V and 2 from J; bases not matched to a gene: 16.

This chain uses TRBV7-2 with TRBJ2-3, with D uncertain. V shed 4 bases and J shed 2 bases, with 10 bases lying between them. CDR1 SGHTA and CDR2 FQGNSA come from the germline V gene. This CDR3 region has 14 residues. CDR3 nucleotide sequence: TGTGCCAGCAGCTCGGGCATCTCCACAGATACGCAGTATTTT. This sequence encodes CASSSGISTDTQYF.

This clonotype is a singleton in its sample. This chain connects TRBV3-1 to TRBJ1-1; D ambiguous. The germline V gene has CDR1 LGHDT and CDR2 YNNKEL (reference sequence). Trimming pared 0 bases from V and 6 bases from J, leaving 8 bases between. The CDR3 has 13 amino acids. CDR3 sequence (DNA): TGTGCCAGCAGCCAAGATCCCGGACCTGAAGCTTTCTTT. The encoded protein is CASSQDPGPEAFF.

The rearrangement joins TRBV3-1 to TRBJ2-1; 13 positions match TRBD2. CDR1 and CDR2 (germline): LGHDT, YNNKEL (reference sequence). The V segment lost 0 bases and the J segment 13 bases; nucleotides outside the gene matches: 24. The CDR3 contains 21 residues. The CDR3 nucleotides are TGTGCCAGCAGCCAAGAGGCCCTCGGACTAGCGGGAGTTGTAGTGGAAGAGACCCAGTTCTTC. Translation gives CASSQEALGLAGVVVEETQFF.

This chain links TRBV4-3 with TRBJ1-1; D possibly corresponds to TRBD1 (5 bases). The germline V and J ends were trimmed by 0 bases and 1 base, with 9 bases remaining between them. CDR3 length: 15 residues. The germline V gene encodes CDR1 LGHNA and CDR2 YSLEER. CDR3 amino acids: CASSQDGGWNTEAFF. CDR3 DNA: TGCGCCAGCAGCCAAGATGGGGGATGGAACACTGAAGCTTTCTTT.

This clonotype showed up just a few times. The chain has TRBV20-1 and TRBJ1-2, with 9 nucleotides matching TRBD1. The trim removed 6 bases at V and 2 bases at J, leaving 4 bases unmatched. Germline values: CDR1 DFQATT, CDR2 SNEGSKA (reference sequence). The CDR3 extends over 13 amino acids. The CDR3 protein is CSARTGENYGYTF. CDR3 nucleotides: TGCAGTGCCCGGACAGGGGAGAACTATGGCTACACCTTC.

This clonotype was found a few times. The chain has TRBV4-1 and TRBJ2-7, with D possibly matching TRBD1 (5 bases). Germline V lookup: CDR1 MGHRA, CDR2 YSYEKL. V shed 4 bases and J shed 4 bases, with 17 bases lying between them. CDR3 length: 15 residues. In nucleotides, the CDR3 is TGCGCCAGCAGCCCAGACCCAGCAGGGCCGTACGAGCAGTACTTC. Translation: CASSPDPAGPYEQYF.

The J gene is TRBJ2-1, the V gene TRBV20-1; a weak D match, TRBD2 (5 bases). CDR1 is DFQATT and CDR2 is SNEGSKA in the germline V gene (reference sequence). V gave up 0 bases and J gave up 2 bases, with 14 bases separating them. The CDR3 totals 16 residues. The DNA of the CDR3 is TGCAGTGCTAGAGATCGGGAAGCGGTCGCCTACAATGAGCAGTTCTTC. Amino acids: CSARDREAVAYNEQFF.

This clonotype has a single count. The junction departs from germline at one end; a sequencing error may be responsible. The chain has TRBV2 and TRBJ2-3; D ambiguous. CDR1 and CDR2 (germline): SNHLY, FYNNEI. The CDR3 runs 13 residues. The chain's CDR3 is CASNEELAYTQYF. The CDR3 nucleotides read TGTGCCAGCAATGAAGAATTAGCCTATACGCAGTATTTT. The complete variable domain, with remaining parts taken from reference TRBV2 and TRBJ2-3, reads EPEVTQTPSHQVTQMGQEVILRCVPISNHLYFYWYRQILGQKVEFLVSFYNNEISEKSEIFDDQFSVERPDGSNFTLKIRSTKLEDSAMYFCASNEELAYTQYFGPGTRLTVL.

This clonotype has only a few counts. The gene calls are TRBV6-5 and TRBJ2-5; 8 bases are a match to TRBD1. V lost 4 bases, J lost 11 bases, and 12 bases stayed unmatched. The germline CDR1 and CDR2 sequences are MNHEY and SVGAGI. CDR3 size: 14 residues. This chain's CDR3 is CASSLDRAPLEQYF. In DNA form, the CDR3 reads TGTGCCAGCAGTTTGGACAGGGCCCCCTTGGAGCAGTACTTC.

The chain uses TRBV6-5 and TRBJ2-3; a possible D gene is TRBD2 (6 bases). In germline, CDR1 is MNHEY, CDR2 SVGAGI. The V end was cut by 7 bases, the J end by 3 bases, with 17 bases between. CDR3 size: 15 residues. CDR3 amino acids: CASKEGSSQTDTQYF. The CDR3 nucleotides are TGTGCCAGCAAGGAGGGTAGCAGTCAGACAGATACGCAGTATTTT.

The CDR3 spells CATSRVAFSSYNEQFF. CDR3 DNA: TGTGCCACCAGCAGAGTGGCTTTCAGCTCCTACAATGAGCAGTTCTTC. The chain has TRBV15 and TRBJ2-1; D gene uncertain. Germline CDR1 and CDR2: LNHNV and YYDKDF (reference sequence). The CDR3 is 16 amino acids. V lost 1 base and J 0 bases, leaving 10 bases between the germline ends.

The chain couples TRBV27 to TRBJ2-7; 16 nucleotides match TRBD2. Looked up from germline, CDR1 is MNHEY and CDR2 is SMNVEV (reference sequence). CDR3 length: 19 amino acids. Unmatched junction bases numbered 15, after V lost 7 bases and J lost 3 bases. In DNA form, the CDR3 reads TGTGCCAGCACCGCAACCCCGGGACTAGCGGGAGGGCTAGTCTACGAGCAGTACTTC. Translated, it gives CASTATPGLAGGLVYEQYF.

This clonotype was found a few times. The chain combines TRBV28 with TRBJ2-1, with D maybe TRBD2 (5 bases). Germline loops: CDR1 MDHEN, CDR2 SYDVKM. The CDR3 loop spans 13 amino acids. Trimming shortened V by 3 bases and J by 9 bases, and 12 bases separated the two germline ends. The CDR3 is CASSLPNRGEQFF. DNA for the CDR3: TGTGCCAGCAGTTTGCCCAACCGGGGTGAGCAGTTCTTC.

The gene calls are TRBV7-2 and TRBJ2-5; perhaps TRBD1 as D (5 bases). The CDR3 spans 15 residues. Trimming removed 5 bases from V and 5 bases from J, with 18 bases in between. Germline values: CDR1 SGHTA, CDR2 FQGNSA. CDR3 protein: CASSRVPTAIETQYF. DNA of the CDR3: TGTGCCAGCAGCCGAGTCCCGACAGCAATTGAGACCCAGTACTTC.

This chain connects TRBV4-1 to TRBJ2-3, with D possibly being TRBD2 (5 bases). Germline assignment: CDR1 MGHRA and CDR2 YSYEKL. The V end was cut by 1 base, the J end by 6 bases, with 8 bases between. The CDR3 contains 13 residues. This CDR3 reads CASSQVTGDTQYF. As DNA, the CDR3 is TGCGCCAGCAGCCAAGTCACGGGGGATACGCAGTATTTT.

This clonotype appeared a few times. The rearrangement joins TRBV12-3 or TRBV12-4 to TRBJ2-1, with 8 nucleotides matching TRBD1. The V and J ends lost 1 base and 0 bases, in that order; junction bases with no gene match: 8. The length of the CDR3 is 18 residues. The CDR3 coding sequence is TGTGCCAGCAGTTTAGTGAGGGGACAGGCGAGCTCCTACAATGAGCAGTTCTTC. Protein: CASSLVRGQASSYNEQFF.

This clonotype was picked up a small number of times. The chain uses TRBV6-5 and TRBJ2-3; D might be TRBD1 or TRBD2, each matching 5 bases. Germline loops: CDR1 MNHEY, CDR2 SVGAGI. The V gene lost 10 bases and the J gene lost 2 bases, with 13 bases spanning the gap. CDR3 size: 13 residues. The CDR3 protein is CATQGRFTDTQYF. For the CDR3, the DNA is TGTGCCACCCAGGGACGTTTCACAGATACGCAGTATTTT.